The 8 T cell receptor beta chains below all came from one sample that was sequenced in a study of blood T cell repertoires in COVID-19. Measured with immunoSEQ multiplex PCR; TCRdb has only the in-frame clones, and not every one. The sample lists 130,000 to 150,000 clones, more than 75% occurring once. What was sequenced was peripheral blood. The origin of the receptors is a man aged 60 to 69 with acute or convalescent COVID-19.

This chain uses TRBV11-2 with TRBJ1-1; D gene unclear. This CDR3 is 14 amino acids long. Trimming pared 0 bases from V and 1 base from J, leaving 6 bases between. CDR1 is SGHAT and CDR2 is FQNNGV in the germline V gene. This CDR3 reads CASSLDHRNTEAFF. CDR3 sequence (DNA): TGTGCCAGCAGCTTAGATCACAGGAACACTGAAGCTTTCTTT.

This clone appeared a single time. V usage is TRBV4-1 and J usage is TRBJ2-7, with TRBD1 as a possible D gene (5 bases). The CDR3 spans 11 residues. Germline CDR1 reads MGHRA; CDR2 reads YSYEKL. V lost 5 bases and J lost 6, with 8 bases in between. As DNA, the CDR3 is TGCGCCAGCAGCGACAGTGGCGAGCAGTACTTC. It specifies CASSDSGEQYF.

J is TRBJ2-3 and V is TRBV3-1 (or the pseudogene TRBV3-2), with unresolved D. The CDR3 runs 15 residues. The germline V and J ends were trimmed by 5 bases and 0 bases, with 12 bases remaining between them. Germline V gene sequence: CDR1 LGHDT, CDR2 YNNKEL (reference sequence). The CDR3 protein is CASSTLPTSTDTQYF. The CDR3 bases are TGTGCCAGCAGCACTCTCCCCACTAGCACAGATACGCAGTATTTT.

V is TRBV5-1 and J is TRBJ1-1; a possible D gene is TRBD1 (5 bases). This CDR3 contains 14 residues. Germline V gives CDR1 SGHRS, CDR2 YFSETQ. V was clipped by 6 bases and J by 4 bases, with 16 bases between them. CDR3 nucleotides: TGCGCCAGCAAGGTCAGGGATTCGAGCACTGAAGCTTTCTTT. Residues: CASKVRDSSTEAFF.

The CDR3 protein is CASSLMAGGPTDTQYF. The CDR3 DNA reads TGTGCCAGCAGCTTAATGGCGGGAGGGCCCACAGATACGCAGTATTTT. The chain couples TRBV11-2 to TRBJ2-3; the match to TRBD2 covers 9 bases. The trim removed 2 bases at V and 2 bases at J, leaving 5 bases unmatched. This CDR3 region has 16 residues. Germline CDR1 is SGHAT and CDR2 is FQNNGV.

This clone was picked up a small number of times. This chain uses TRBV9 with TRBJ2-5; D might be TRBD2 (5 bases). CDR1 and CDR2 from the germline V gene are SGDLS and YYNGEE. V lost 0 bases to trimming and J lost 1 base, with 16 bases between them. There are 17 residues in the CDR3. The CDR3 loop is CASSVDEGGRPQETQYF. CDR3 DNA sequence: TGTGCCAGCAGCGTAGACGAAGGAGGACGTCCCCAAGAGACCCAGTACTTC.

The chain combines TRBV5-4 with TRBJ2-5; D is uncertain. CDR3 length equals 14 residues. Germline V gene sequence: CDR1 SGHNT, CDR2 YYREEE (reference sequence). Trimming stripped 0 bases from V and 5 bases from J, with 11 bases between. The CDR3 DNA sequence: TGTGCCAGCAGCTTGGAATTCAGTTCGGAGACCCAGTACTTC. Translated: CASSLEFSSETQYF.

The gene calls are TRBV19 and TRBJ2-5; 16 bases are a match to TRBD2. The V and J ends lost 5 bases and 5 bases, in that order; junction bases with no gene match: 8. The CDR3 consists of 17 residues. Germline V gene sequence: CDR1 LNHDA, CDR2 SQIVND (reference sequence). The CDR3 is CASSRGTSGRALETQYF. The CDR3 DNA follows: TGTGCCAGTAGTCGGGGGACTAGCGGGAGGGCCTTGGAGACCCAGTACTTC.